The subject of this entry is one TCR beta chain. From blood CD8+ and CD4+ T cells, the TCR beta chain was sequenced. CDR1 SGHRS and CDR2 YFSETQ come from the germline V gene. The V gene end was trimmed by 2 bases and the J gene end by 6 bases; junction bases not matched to a gene: 9. The CDR3 extends over 15 amino acids. This record comes from a study of CD8 T cells in Susac syndrome. Reverse transcription of about 0.45 to 1 ug RNA was performed with random hexamers. MiXCR was run by TCRdb on the immunoSEQ multiplex PCR reads, yielding one entry per CDR3 protein. The table shows more than 75,000 distinct CDR3 sequences, with about 93% occurring only once.

The clonotype was recovered from a human donor in good health. The V gene is TRBV5-1, the J gene TRBJ1-2; 8 bases map to TRBD1. Sequencing was performed on CD8+ T cells from PBMCs. The CDR3 is CASSFFTGGSDGYTF. The CDR3 DNA follows: TGCGCCAGCAGCTTCTTCACAGGGGGTTCGGATGGCTACACCTTC.